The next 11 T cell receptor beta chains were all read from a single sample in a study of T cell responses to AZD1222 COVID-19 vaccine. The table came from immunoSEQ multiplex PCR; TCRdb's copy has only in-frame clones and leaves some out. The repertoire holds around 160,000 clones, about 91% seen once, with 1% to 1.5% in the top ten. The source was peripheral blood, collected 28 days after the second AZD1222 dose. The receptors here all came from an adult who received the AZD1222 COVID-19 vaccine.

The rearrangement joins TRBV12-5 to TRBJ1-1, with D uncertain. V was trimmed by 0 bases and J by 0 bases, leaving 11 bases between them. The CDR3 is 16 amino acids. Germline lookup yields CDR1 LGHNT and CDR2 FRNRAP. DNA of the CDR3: TGTGCTAGTGGTTTGGTCGAAGGCCTTATGAACACTGAAGCTTTCTTT. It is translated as CASGLVEGLMNTEAFF. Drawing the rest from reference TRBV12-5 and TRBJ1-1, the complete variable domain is DARVTQTPRHKVTEMGQEVTMRCQPILGHNTVFWYRQTMMQGLELLAYFRNRAPLDDSGMPKDRFSAEMPDATLATLKIQPSEPRDSAVYFCASGLVEGLMNTEAFFGQGTRLTVV.

The DNA of the CDR3 is TGTGCCAGCAGCCAAGGCACGTTCGGGGAGCAGTACTTC. Translated, it gives CASSQGTFGEQYF. The chain links TRBV14 to TRBJ2-7; no firm D call. V lost 1 base to trimming and J lost 7 bases, with 11 bases between them. The CDR3 sequence is 13 residues long. CDR1 and CDR2 from the germline V gene are SGHDN and FVKESK.

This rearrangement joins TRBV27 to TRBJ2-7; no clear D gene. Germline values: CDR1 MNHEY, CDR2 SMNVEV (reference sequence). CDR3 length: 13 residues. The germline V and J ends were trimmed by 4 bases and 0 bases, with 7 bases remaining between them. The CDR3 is CASSSLRSYEQYF. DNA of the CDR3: TGTGCCAGCAGTTCCCTCCGCTCCTACGAGCAGTACTTC.

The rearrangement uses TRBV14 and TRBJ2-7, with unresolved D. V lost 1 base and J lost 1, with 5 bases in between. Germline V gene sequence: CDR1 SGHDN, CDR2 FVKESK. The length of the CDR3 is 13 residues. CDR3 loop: CASSQGGSYEQYF. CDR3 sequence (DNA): TGTGCCAGCAGCCAAGGGGGATCCTACGAGCAGTACTTC.

CDR3 sequence reads: CASTDRYSNQPQHF. Here the CDR3 DNA reads TGTGCCAGTACCGACAGGTATAGCAATCAGCCCCAGCATTTT. The chain employs TRBV19 and TRBJ1-5, with a weak D call TRBD1 (6 bases). V was clipped by 7 bases and J by 0 bases, with 10 bases between them. The CDR3 covers 14 residues. Germline V gives CDR1 LNHDA, CDR2 SQIVND (reference sequence).

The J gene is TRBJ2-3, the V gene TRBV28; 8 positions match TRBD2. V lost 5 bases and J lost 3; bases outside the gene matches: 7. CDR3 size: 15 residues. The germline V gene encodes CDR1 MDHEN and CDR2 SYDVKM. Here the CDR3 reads CASSQSGRVTDTQYF. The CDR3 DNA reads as TGTGCCAGCAGTCAGAGCGGGAGAGTTACAGATACGCAGTATTTT.

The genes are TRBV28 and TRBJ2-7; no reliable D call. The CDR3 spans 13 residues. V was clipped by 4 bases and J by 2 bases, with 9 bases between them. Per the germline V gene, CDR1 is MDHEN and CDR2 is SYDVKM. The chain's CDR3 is CASSSGGTYEQYF. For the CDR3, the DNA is TGTGCCAGCAGTTCGGGTGGGACCTACGAGCAGTACTTC.

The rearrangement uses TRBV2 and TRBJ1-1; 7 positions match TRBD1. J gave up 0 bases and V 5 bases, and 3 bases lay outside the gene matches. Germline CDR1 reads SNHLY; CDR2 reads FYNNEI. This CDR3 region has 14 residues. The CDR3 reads CASSLDRVNTEAFF. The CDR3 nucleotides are TGTGCCAGCAGTCTTGACAGGGTGAACACTGAAGCTTTCTTT.

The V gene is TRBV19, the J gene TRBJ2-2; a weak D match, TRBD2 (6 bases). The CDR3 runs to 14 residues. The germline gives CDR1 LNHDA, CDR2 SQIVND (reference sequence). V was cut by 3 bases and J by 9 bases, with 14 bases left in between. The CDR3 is CASSMGGGARELFF. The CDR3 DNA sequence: TGTGCCAGTAGTATGGGTGGAGGGGCCCGGGAGCTGTTTTTT.

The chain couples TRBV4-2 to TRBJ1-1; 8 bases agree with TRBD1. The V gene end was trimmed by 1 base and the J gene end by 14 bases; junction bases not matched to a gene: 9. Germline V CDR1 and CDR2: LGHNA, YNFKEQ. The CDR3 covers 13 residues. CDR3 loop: CASSQVQGVGGFF. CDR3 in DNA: TGTGCCAGCAGCCAAGTACAGGGGGTTGGAGGGTTCTTT.

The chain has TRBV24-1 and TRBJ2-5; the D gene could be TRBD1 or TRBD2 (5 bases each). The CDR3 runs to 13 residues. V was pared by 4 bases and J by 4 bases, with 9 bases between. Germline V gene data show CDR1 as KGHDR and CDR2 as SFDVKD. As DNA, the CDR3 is TGTGCCACCAGTGAGGGGGTCGGAGAGACCCAGTACTTC. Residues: CATSEGVGETQYF.